This is a list of T cell receptor beta chains from one sample in a study of cytomegalovirus exposure and HLA in healthy donors. Here immunoSEQ multiplex PCR was the method, and the copy in TCRdb shows in-frame clones only, minus some. The sample consists of under 150,000 clones, 65% to 90% of them appearing once. Source material: PBMCs. Every receptor here comes from a girl aged 2-10 years in good health and CMV-seronegative. Both conserved end residues are part of each CDR3. D genes are given only for firm matches. Not all rows give a size; the values are once, few, many and, for expanded clones, a class.

>TRBJ1-2|NA|TRBV10-3|NA
CAISESQYGYTF
TGTGCCATCAGTGAGTCCCAATATGGCTACACCTTC
>TRBJ2-1|NA|TRBV27|NA
CASSYGGNEQFF
TGTGCCAGCAGTTATGGGGGGAATGAGCAGTTCTTC
>TRBJ1-5|TRBD1|TRBV19|NA
CATGGTGFQPQHF
TGTGCCACCGGGGGGACAGGGTTTCAGCCCCAGCATTTT
>TRBJ2-5|NA|TRBV6-1|NA
CASRSGLPETQYF
TGTGCCAGCAGGTCAGGTCTGCCAGAGACCCAGTACTTC
>TRBJ2-7|NA|TRBV10-3|NA
CASAPGQGGSEQYF
TGTGCCAGCGCGCCGGGGCAGGGGGGCTCCGAGCAGTACTTC
>TRBJ1-2|NA|TRBV2|NA
CARGRQDRYGYTF
TGTGCCAGAGGGCGACAGGACCGCTATGGCTACACCTTC
>TRBJ2-2|TRBD2|TRBV7-6|few
CASSPTPLRGGPGELFF
TGTGCCAGCAGTCCAACCCCCCTGCGGGGGGGCCCCGGGGAGCTGTTTTTT
>TRBJ2-1|NA|TRBV29-1|NA
CSVEWTNRGQFF
TGCAGCGTTGAATGGACTAACAGAGGGCAGTTCTTC
>TRBJ1-1|TRBD1|TRBV30|NA
CAWRIDRATTEAFF
TGTGCCTGGAGGATAGACAGGGCGACCACTGAAGCTTTCTTT
>TRBJ2-2|TRBD2|TRBV4-3|NA
CASSQFAGGNTGELFF
TGCGCCAGCAGCCAATTTGCGGGGGGGAACACCGGGGAGCTGTTTTTT
>TRBJ2-5|NA|TRBV4-2|NA
CASSQVAGLQETQYF
TGTGCCAGCAGCCAAGTTGCGGGGTTACAAGAGACCCAGTACTTC
>TRBJ2-5|TRBD1|TRBV15|NA
CATSRIQGVETQYF
TGTGCCACCAGCCGGATCCAGGGGGTCGAGACCCAGTACTTC
>TRBJ1-1|NA|TRBV20-1|NA
CSAKTEVVAFF
TGCAGTGCTAAGACAGAAGTGGTGGCTTTCTTT
>TRBJ2-7|NA|TRBV5-4|NA
CASSSSEASSYEQYF
TGTGCCAGCAGCTCGAGCGAGGCCAGCTCCTACGAGCAGTACTTC
>TRBJ1-3|NA|TRBV19|once
CASSISPAGNTIYF
TGTGCCAGTAGTATATCCCCCGCGGGAAACACCATATATTTT
>TRBJ2-5|NA|TRBV6-1|once
CASRYRVQETQYF
TGTGCCAGCAGATACAGGGTACAAGAGACCCAGTACTTC
>TRBJ2-4|TRBD1|TRBV2|once
CASKGQGLAKNIQYF
TGTGCCAGCAAAGGACAGGGACTAGCCAAAAACATTCAGTACTTC
>TRBJ2-1|NA|TRBV6-5|few
CASSSGGTYNEQFF
TGTGCCAGCAGTTCCGGCGGGACCTACAATGAGCAGTTCTTC
>TRBJ2-1|NA|TRBV4-1|NA
CASSQPLRVPYNEQFF
TGCGCCAGCAGCCAGCCGTTGAGGGTCCCCTACAATGAGCAGTTCTTC
>TRBJ2-1|TRBD1|TRBV2|once
CASSEQGDEQFF
TGTGCCAGCAGTGAACAGGGGGATGAGCAGTTCTTC
>TRBJ2-5|NA|TRBV15|NA
CATSTGRGYQETQYF
TGTGCCACCAGCACGGGGAGAGGGTACCAAGAGACCCAGTACTTC
>TRBJ2-7|NA|TRBV5-4|NA
CASSFPGTDEQYF
TGTGCCAGCAGCTTCCCAGGTACGGACGAGCAGTACTTC
>TRBJ2-5|TRBD2|TRBV7-2|NA
CASSSQSLAGVREQYF
TGTGCCAGCAGCTCCCAGAGTCTAGCGGGAGTAAGAGAGCAGTACTTC
>TRBJ2-5|TRBD1|TRBV4-2|NA
CASSQNRGKETQYF
TGTGCCAGCAGCCAGAACAGGGGAAAAGAGACCCAGTACTTC
>TRBJ1-2|TRBD1|TRBV7-9|NA
CASSLVTGENLYGYTF
TGTGCCAGCAGCTTAGTCACAGGGGAGAATCTCTATGGCTACACCTTC
>TRBJ2-5|NA|TRBV18|NA
CASSPSVQETQYF
TGTGCCAGCTCCCCTTCGGTACAAGAGACCCAGTACTTC